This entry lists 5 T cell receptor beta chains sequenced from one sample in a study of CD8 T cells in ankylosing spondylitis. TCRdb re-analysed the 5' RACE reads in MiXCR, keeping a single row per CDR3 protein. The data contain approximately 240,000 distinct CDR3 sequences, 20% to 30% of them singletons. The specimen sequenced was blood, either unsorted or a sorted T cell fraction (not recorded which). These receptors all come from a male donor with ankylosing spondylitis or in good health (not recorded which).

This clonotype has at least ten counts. The DNA for the CDR3 is TGCAGTGCTAGGGCAGACTTGAACACTGAAGCTTTCTTT. This encodes CSARADLNTEAFF. V and J are TRBV20-1 and TRBJ1-1; D remains ambiguous. This CDR3 spans 13 amino acids. From germline, CDR1 is DFQATT and CDR2 SNEGSKA (reference sequence). V lost 3 bases to trimming and J lost 0 bases, with 8 bases between them.

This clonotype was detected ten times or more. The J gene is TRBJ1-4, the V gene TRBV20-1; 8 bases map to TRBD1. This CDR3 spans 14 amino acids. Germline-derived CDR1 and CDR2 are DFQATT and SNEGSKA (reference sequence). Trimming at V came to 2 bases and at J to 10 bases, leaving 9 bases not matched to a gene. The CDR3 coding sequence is TGCAGTGCTAGACGTGACGACAGGGGTGGAAAACTGTTTTTT. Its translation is CSARRDDRGGKLFF.

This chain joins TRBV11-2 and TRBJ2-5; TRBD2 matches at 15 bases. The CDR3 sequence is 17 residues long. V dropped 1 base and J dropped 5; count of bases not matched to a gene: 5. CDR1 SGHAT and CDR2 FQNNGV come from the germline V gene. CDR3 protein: CASSLGGLAGGPETQYF. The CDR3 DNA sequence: TGTGCCAGCAGCTTAGGAGGACTAGCGGGGGGGCCGGAGACCCAGTACTTC.

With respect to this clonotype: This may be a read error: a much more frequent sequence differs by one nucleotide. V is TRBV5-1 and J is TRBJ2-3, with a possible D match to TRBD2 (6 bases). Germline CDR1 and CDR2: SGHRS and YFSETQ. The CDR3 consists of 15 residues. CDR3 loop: CPSSFKGTYTDTQYF. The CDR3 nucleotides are TGCCCCAGCAGCTTTAAGGGGACTTACACAGATACGCAGTATTTT.

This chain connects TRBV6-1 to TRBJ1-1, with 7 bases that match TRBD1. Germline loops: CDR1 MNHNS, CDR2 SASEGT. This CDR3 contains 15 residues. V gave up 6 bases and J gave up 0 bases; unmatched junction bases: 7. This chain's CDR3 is CASRLMGQLNTEAFF. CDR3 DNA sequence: TGTGCCAGCAGGCTCATGGGACAGCTGAACACTGAAGCTTTCTTT.